Each of the 3 T cell receptor beta chains below was sequenced from the same sample in a study of T cell responses to AZD1222 COVID-19 vaccine. Some clones are missing from TCRdb's copy, which holds only in-frame ones; the method was immunoSEQ multiplex PCR. The sample has about 150,000 clones; 93% are singletons. Sequenced material: peripheral blood, taken on day 0 of AZD1222 vaccination. Receptors originate from an adult in good health.

This sequence joins TRBV14 and TRBJ2-1, with a possible D match to TRBD2 (5 bases). Germline CDR1 is SGHDN and CDR2 is FVKESK. The CDR3 sequence is 15 residues long. V was cut by 1 base and J by 6 bases, with 13 bases left in between. The CDR3 nucleotides are TGTGCCAGCAGCCAAGCTTGGACTCTAAGCAATGAGCAGTTCTTC. Its protein is CASSQAWTLSNEQFF.

V is TRBV11-2 and J is TRBJ2-2; no definite D call. Germline V gene lookup returns CDR1 SGHAT and CDR2 FQNNGV. V was clipped by 3 bases and J by 1 base, with 9 bases between them. CDR3 size: 15 residues. The CDR3 sequence: CASSLNLWNTGELFF. Here the CDR3 DNA reads TGTGCCAGCAGCTTGAACCTATGGAACACCGGGGAGCTGTTTTTT.

In its sample, this clone was seen once. The V call is TRBV7-2, the J call TRBJ2-7; 7 nucleotides align to TRBD2. The CDR3 length is 16 residues. CDR1 is SGHTA and CDR2 is FQGNSA in the germline V gene. The V and J ends lost 5 bases and 3 bases, in that order; junction bases with no gene match: 13. CDR3 nucleotide sequence: TGTGCCAGCAGCCCCCAAGGCGGACTAGTTGGCTACGAGCAGTACTTC. Protein sequence: CASSPQGGLVGYEQYF.